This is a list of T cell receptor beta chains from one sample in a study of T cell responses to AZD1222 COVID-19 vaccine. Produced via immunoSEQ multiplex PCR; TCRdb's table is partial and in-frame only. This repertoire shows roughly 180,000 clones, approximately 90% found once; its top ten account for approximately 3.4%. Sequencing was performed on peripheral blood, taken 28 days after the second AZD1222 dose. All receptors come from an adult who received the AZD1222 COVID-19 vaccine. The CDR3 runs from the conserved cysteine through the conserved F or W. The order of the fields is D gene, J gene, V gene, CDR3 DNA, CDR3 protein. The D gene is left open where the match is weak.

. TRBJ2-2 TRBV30 TGTGCCTGGAGACCGCACACCGGGGAGCTGTTTTTT CAWRPHTGELFF
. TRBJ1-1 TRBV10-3 TGTGCCATCAGTGAGTCGAAGGGGGGTGCAACTGAAGCTTTCTTT CAISESKGGATEAFF
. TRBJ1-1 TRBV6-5 TGTGCCAGCAGCACCTACACTGAAGCTTTCTTT CASSTYTEAFF
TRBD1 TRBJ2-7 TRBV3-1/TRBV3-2 TGTGCCAGCAGCCAAGGGACAGGGACTTCCGAGCAGTACTTC CASSQGTGTSEQYF
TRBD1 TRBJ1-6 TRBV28 TGTGCCACTACCTTGGGACAGAGGCATAATTCACCCCTCCACTTT CATTLGQRHNSPLHF
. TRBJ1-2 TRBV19 TGTGCCAACGGTAATAAGGGGGGATGGGGCTATGGCTACACCTTC CANGNKGGWGYGYTF
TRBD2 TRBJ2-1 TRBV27 TGTGCCAGCAGTCAATACTCGGGACTAATTTACAATGAGCAGTTCTTC CASSQYSGLIYNEQFF
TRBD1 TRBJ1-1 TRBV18 TGTGCCAGCTCACCAAACCAGGGGGGGAACACTGAAGCTTTCTTT CASSPNQGGNTEAFF
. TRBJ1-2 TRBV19 TGTGCCAGTAGTAGGACAGCTGGCTACACCTTC CASSRTAGYTF
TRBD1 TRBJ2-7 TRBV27 TGTGCCAGCAGTGGAAGACAGGGGTTCATGGGCGAGCAGTACTTC CASSGRQGFMGEQYF